This T cell receptor (beta chain) came from a study of blood T cell repertoires in COVID-19. In the study overall: The United States, Italy and Spain provided the acute and convalescent COVID-19 samples.

CDR3 length equals 17 residues. Trimming cost V 4 bases and J 1 base; bases outside gene matches: 10. CDR1 and CDR2 (germline): SGDLS, YYNGEE. This clone has a single count. Generated by immunoSEQ multiplex PCR, the TCRdb table keeps only in-frame clones and is missing some. The sample carries 140,000 to 150,000 clones, roughly 84% recorded once. The source is a human donor in a cohort sampled during active COVID-19. The J gene is TRBJ2-3, the V gene TRBV9; 9 bases fit TRBD1. Sequenced input: peripheral blood. CDR3 nucleotides: TGTGCCAGCAGCCCCCTACAGGGGGCACGGGGCACAGATACGCAGTATTTT. This encodes CASSPLQGARGTDTQYF.